This TCR beta chain emerged from a study of cytomegalovirus exposure and HLA in healthy donors. CDR1 and CDR2 from the germline V gene are SGDLS and YYNGEE. The CDR3 runs 14 residues. V shed 3 bases, J shed 1 base, and the junction held 3 bases outside the gene matches. Libraries were prepared by immunoSEQ multiplex PCR; TCRdb keeps only in-frame clonotypes and omits some of them. The sample holds around 71,000 clones, 90% to 95% seen once. This clone was seen a single time. As yet, its antigen is unknown. The donors were in the 120-subject validation cohort, distinct from the approximately 730-subject first cohort. Findings of the study overall: Rare TCR sequences predominated, though certain public TCRs were found in many donors. According to the study, 180 or so TCR beta chains were cytomegalovirus-associated. Reports showed the classifier diagnosing cytomegalovirus status with high specificity and sensitivity.

The sample was PBMCs. V gene TRBV9 combines with J gene TRBJ2-7, with 8 positions matching TRBD1. The sequence came from a man aged 18 to 29 in good health and CMV-seropositive. The chain's CDR3 is CASSGTGTSYEQYF. CDR3 coding DNA: TGTGCCAGCAGCGGGACAGGGACTTCCTACGAGCAGTACTTC.